One and the same sample provided the 29 T cell receptor beta chains below, sequenced in a study of T-cell memory formation after mild COVID-19. TCRdb fed the 5' RACE reads into MiXCR, producing one record per CDR3 protein. The sample lists approximately 290,000 distinct CDR3 sequences, over 7% seen once, with 20% to 25% in the top ten. Sample: PBMCs or a T cell subset sorted from them (not recorded which). The receptors were sampled from a man younger than 35 who had mild COVID-19 (a few samples of this study predate the infection). Cell type and time point are not known.

This clonotype was found many times. The rearrangement joins TRBV7-9 to TRBJ2-1; D is unclear. Per the germline V gene, CDR1 is SEHNR and CDR2 is FQNEAQ (reference sequence). The V end lost 3 bases, the J end lost 5 bases, and 11 bases lay between the germline ends. The CDR3 is 14 amino acids. CDR3 region: CASSFTETDNEQFF. The DNA of the CDR3 is TGTGCCAGCAGCTTTACCGAGACGGACAATGAGCAGTTCTTC.

The genes are TRBV20-1 and TRBJ1-1; D not resolved. Germline V gene sequence: CDR1 DFQATT, CDR2 SNEGSKA (reference sequence). The CDR3 sequence is 12 residues long. The V and J ends lost 4 bases and 6 bases respectively, with 12 bases between them. This CDR3 is CSATHPPPEAFF. The CDR3 region has the DNA TGCAGTGCTACTCATCCGCCCCCTGAAGCTTTCTTT.

The chain has TRBV11-2 and TRBJ2-5, with TRBD2 as a possible D gene (7 bases). The CDR3 length is 16 residues. Germline lookup yields CDR1 SGHAT and CDR2 FQNNGV. With 1 base removed from V and 2 bases from J, the gap between germline ends came to 14 bases. The CDR3 region is CASSLGVGGLQETQYF. The CDR3 nucleotides are TGTGCCAGCAGCTTAGGTGTCGGGGGGCTACAAGAGACCCAGTACTTC.

This clonotype showed up just a few times. V and J are TRBV12-3 or TRBV12-4 and TRBJ1-1; D call uncertain. The CDR3 totals 11 residues. V lost 5 bases to trimming and J lost 11 bases, with 12 bases between them. The CDR3 loop is CASSNGVWAFF. CDR3 in DNA: TGTGCCAGCAGTAACGGCGTATGGGCTTTCTTT.

This chain uses TRBV5-1 with TRBJ2-7; D may correspond to TRBD1 or TRBD2 (6 bases each). The germline CDR1 and CDR2 sequences are SGHRS and YFSETQ. V was trimmed by 4 bases and J by 2 bases, leaving 13 bases between them. CDR3 length: 14 amino acids. CDR3 DNA sequence: TGCGCCAGCAGCCAAGGTGGGGGGCCCTACGAGCAGTACTTC. Translating gives CASSQGGGPYEQYF.

This clonotype was recorded many times. The chain uses TRBV18 and TRBJ2-7; 10 bases are shared with TRBD1. CDR1 and CDR2 from the germline V gene are KGHSH and LQKENI. The length of the CDR3 is 13 residues. The CDR3 DNA reads as TGTGCCAGCTCGCCTGGGACAGGGGCCCCTAGGACCGTC. Translating it yields CASSPGTGAPRTV.

On this clonotype itself: One junction end disagrees with the germline gene, perhaps due to a read error. The rearrangement uses TRBV7-7 and TRBJ2-6; D is unclear. The CDR3 has 14 residues. Looked up from germline, CDR1 is SSHAT and CDR2 is FNYEAQ (reference sequence). CDR3 in amino acids: CASSPNPGANVLTF. The DNA for the CDR3 is TGTGCTAGCAGCCCGAATCCTGGGGCCAACGTCCTGACTTTC.

The V gene is TRBV6-6, the J gene TRBJ2-5; 7 bases agree with TRBD1. J lost 3 bases, V lost 0 bases, and 4 bases had no gene match. This CDR3 comprises 15 residues. The germline gives CDR1 MNHNY, CDR2 SVGAGI (reference sequence). The CDR3 spells CASSYSQGVKETQYF. CDR3 in DNA: TGTGCCAGCAGTTACTCCCAGGGGGTTAAAGAGACCCAGTACTTC.

This clonotype was observed a handful of times. This chain links TRBV7-2 with TRBJ2-3; 10 nucleotides match TRBD2. The CDR3 contains 18 residues. Looked up from germline, CDR1 is SGHTA and CDR2 is FQGNSA. The ends lost 1 base at V and 0 bases at J; junction bases unmatched: 7. The CDR3 nucleotides read TGTGCCAGCAGCTTAGTACCTAGCGGGGGCCGTAGCACAGATACGCAGTATTTT. Translated: CASSLVPSGGRSTDTQYF. Using reference TRBV7-2 and TRBJ2-3 for the parts outside the CDR3, the full variable domain is GAGVSQSPSNKVTEKGKDVELRCDPISGHTALYWYRQSLGQGLEFLIYFQGNSAPDKSGLPSDRFSAERTGGSVSTLTIQRTQQEDSAVYLCASSLVPSGGRSTDTQYFGPGTRLTVL.

The sample holds a few counts of this clonotype. This chain uses TRBV4-2 with TRBJ2-1; TRBD2 matches 11 bases. The germline V gene has CDR1 LGHNA and CDR2 YNFKEQ. The CDR3 sequence is 17 residues long. V gave up 4 bases and J gave up 4 bases; unmatched junction bases: 9. DNA of the CDR3: TGTGCCAGCAGCCCCTTAGCGGGGGGGAGTATGTACAATGAGCAGTTCTTC. Its translation: CASSPLAGGSMYNEQFF.

This clonotype has only a few counts. This chain links TRBV7-9 with TRBJ1-1; possibly TRBD1 for D (5 bases). The V end lost 6 bases, the J end lost 1 base, and 9 bases lay between the germline ends. Germline V CDR1 and CDR2: SEHNR, FQNEAQ (reference sequence). The CDR3 has 13 residues. The CDR3: CASSGAANTEAFF. In nucleotides, the CDR3 is TGTGCCAGCAGTGGGGCGGCGAACACTGAAGCTTTCTTT.

This clonotype was picked up a small number of times. The chain has TRBV7-2 and TRBJ1-3; maybe TRBD1 (5 bases). This CDR3 is built from 17 residues. Trimming took off 1 base at V and 0 bases at J, with 13 bases between the two ends. CDR1 and CDR2 from the germline V gene are SGHTA and FQGNSA. This chain's CDR3 is CASSLGGAGPSGNTIYF. In nucleotides, the CDR3 is TGTGCCAGCAGCTTAGGGGGAGCGGGGCCCTCTGGAAACACCATATATTTT. The full variable domain, its missing parts supplied by reference TRBV7-2 and TRBJ1-3, is GAGVSQSPSNKVTEKGKDVELRCDPISGHTALYWYRQSLGQGLEFLIYFQGNSAPDKSGLPSDRFSAERTGGSVSTLTIQRTQQEDSAVYLCASSLGGAGPSGNTIYFGEGSWLTVV.

This clonotype came up a few times. V usage is TRBV7-9 and J usage is TRBJ1-4; D gene ambiguous. V was pared by 1 base and J by 12 bases, with 12 bases between. This CDR3 spans 13 amino acids. Germline CDR1 is SEHNR and CDR2 is FQNEAQ (reference sequence). CDR3: CASSLDIGLELFF. The CDR3 coding sequence is TGTGCCAGCAGCTTAGATATCGGATTAGAACTGTTTTTT.

The rearrangement uses TRBV6-5 and TRBJ2-4; possibly TRBD2 for D (6 bases). Per germline, CDR1 MNHEY and CDR2 SVGAGI. Trimming removed 2 bases from V and 10 bases from J, with 27 bases in between. This CDR3 is built from 18 residues. CDR3 DNA: TGTGCCAGCAGTTACGCCCCGAGGATTGGAGGGGTTAGAGTGATTCAGTACTTC. It codes for CASSYAPRIGGVRVIQYF.

This clonotype has only a few counts. The J gene is TRBJ1-2, the V gene TRBV7-2; D is unresolved. The V gene lost 4 bases and the J gene lost 8 bases, with 20 bases spanning the gap. The CDR3 has 15 amino acids. Germline V gene data show CDR1 as SGHTA and CDR2 as FQGNSA. The CDR3, as DNA: TGTGCCAGCAGCTCGTCCTCCGGGCGCACGGGGGGCTACACCTTC. Amino acids: CASSSSSGRTGGYTF.

The chain combines TRBV7-6 with TRBJ2-1, with D perhaps TRBD1 or TRBD2 (5 bases each). Germline CDR1 reads SGHVS; CDR2 reads FNYEAQ. This CDR3 has 15 residues. The V gene lost 6 bases and the J gene lost 6 bases, with 18 bases spanning the gap. DNA of the CDR3: TGTGCCAGCAGTCCACGGGGCGGTGGAACCAATGAGCAGTTCTTC. Translated, it gives CASSPRGGGTNEQFF.

This clonotype was counted only a few times. For the CDR3, the DNA is TGTGCCAGCAGCTTTGCGGGACAGGAGTATTACTTC. This codes for CASSFAGQEYYF. The chain links TRBV7-2 to TRBJ2-7; 8 positions agree with TRBD1. Germline loops: CDR1 SGHTA, CDR2 FQGNSA. The CDR3 spans 12 residues. Losses at the gene ends were 3 bases for V and 13 bases for J; bases not matched to a gene: 8.

This clonotype appeared a few times. CDR3 protein: CASSSQGRGAKNIQYF. The CDR3 DNA follows: TGTGCCAGCAGCTCCCAGGGGCGGGGAGCCAAAAACATTCAGTACTTC. The chain recombines TRBV11-1 with TRBJ2-4; either TRBD1 or TRBD2 may fit D (6 bases each). In germline, CDR1 is SGHAT, CDR2 FQDESV (reference sequence). V lost 4 bases to trimming and J lost 0 bases, with 13 bases between them. The length of the CDR3 is 16 residues.

The rearrangement joins TRBV13 to TRBJ2-7; D perhaps matches TRBD1 (6 bases). Trimming left V 1 base short and J 4 bases short, with 11 bases between. CDR3 length equals 14 residues. The germline V gene encodes CDR1 PRHDT and CDR2 FYEKMQ (reference sequence). For the CDR3, the DNA is TGTGCCAGCAGCTTAGCCCCTACAGGGTACGAGCAGTACTTC. Its translation: CASSLAPTGYEQYF.

This clonotype showed up many times. V usage is TRBV15 and J usage is TRBJ2-3; D unresolved. Germline CDR1 and CDR2: LNHNV and YYDKDF (reference sequence). V lost 0 bases and J lost 2, with 3 bases in between. The CDR3 contains 13 residues. The CDR3 protein is CATSRDSTDTQYF. CDR3 DNA: TGTGCCACCAGCAGAGATTCCACAGATACGCAGTATTTT.

This clonotype was counted at least ten times. This sequence joins TRBV15 and TRBJ1-3; D remains ambiguous. The ends were cut back, 0 bases at V and 0 bases at J, with 12 bases in the middle. The germline gives CDR1 LNHNV, CDR2 YYDKDF (reference sequence). The CDR3 is 17 residues long. CDR3 residues: CATSREMVSNSGNTIYF. In DNA, the CDR3 is TGTGCCACCAGCAGAGAAATGGTATCTAACTCTGGAAACACCATATATTTT.

The genes are TRBV12-3 or TRBV12-4 and TRBJ1-2; the match to TRBD1 covers 10 bases. This CDR3 spans 13 amino acids. With V trimmed by 6 bases and J by 8 bases, 6 bases remained unmatched. The CDR3 coding sequence is TGTGCCAGCAGCCCCCGGACAGGGGGAGGCTACACCTTC. It codes for CASSPRTGGGYTF.

The sample holds a few counts of this clonotype. V usage is TRBV20-1 and J usage is TRBJ2-1, with 14 positions matching TRBD2. Germline V gene data show CDR1 as DFQATT and CDR2 as SNEGSKA (reference sequence). J lost 7 bases, V lost 6 bases, and 8 bases had no gene match. The CDR3 spans 15 residues. CDR3 protein: CSAVSGTSGGNEQFF. Here the CDR3 DNA reads TGCAGTGCCGTCTCCGGGACTAGCGGGGGTAATGAGCAGTTCTTC.

This clonotype has more than one count but fewer than ten. The chain is built from TRBV19 and TRBJ2-3; 7 bases agree with TRBD2. Germline V gives CDR1 LNHDA, CDR2 SQIVND (reference sequence). This CDR3 comprises 12 residues. The V and J ends lost 7 bases and 10 bases, in that order; junction bases with no gene match: 8. The CDR3 region is CASNKGLEAQYF. CDR3 nucleotide sequence: TGTGCCAGTAATAAAGGACTAGAAGCGCAGTATTTT.

The V call is TRBV5-1, the J call TRBJ2-1; 12 nucleotides match TRBD2. The CDR3 has 17 residues. V lost 4 bases and J lost 3; bases outside the gene matches: 8. The germline V gene has CDR1 SGHRS and CDR2 YFSETQ. CDR3 in amino acids: CASSTGRLAGDYNEQFF. The CDR3 coding sequence is TGCGCCAGCAGCACCGGAAGACTAGCGGGGGACTACAATGAGCAGTTCTTC.

This clonotype was picked up a small number of times. The chain links TRBV20-1 to TRBJ1-4; 11 positions match TRBD1. The CDR3 covers 16 residues. Germline V gives CDR1 DFQATT, CDR2 SNEGSKA (reference sequence). The V segment lost 4 bases and the J segment 11 bases; nucleotides outside the gene matches: 15. CDR3 DNA: TGCAGTGCTAAAACCTGGACAGGGGGCTTAGGCGGCAAACTGTTTTTT. It encodes CSAKTWTGGLGGKLFF.

This clonotype came up many times. V gene TRBV5-1 combines with J gene TRBJ1-5; D may be TRBD1 (5 bases). Germline values: CDR1 SGHRS, CDR2 YFSETQ. V shed 0 bases and J shed 7 bases, with 14 bases lying between them. The CDR3 runs to 15 residues. CDR3 residues: CASSLGTTQSQPQHF. As DNA, the CDR3 is TGCGCCAGCAGCTTGGGGACAACTCAATCCCAGCCCCAGCATTTT.

In its sample, this clonotype was seen a few times. The rearrangement links TRBV7-8 to TRBJ2-1, with TRBD2 identical over 9 bases. The CDR3 sequence is 14 residues long. Germline CDR1 SGHVS, CDR2 FQNEAQ. J was trimmed by 8 bases and V by 2 bases; bases with no gene match: 4. Here the CDR3 DNA reads TGTGCCAGCAGCTTAAGGCGGGGGGGCGATGAGCAGTTCTTC. It translates to CASSLRRGGDEQFF.

This clonotype has only a few counts. V and J are TRBV7-6 and TRBJ1-4, with no clear D. The V and J ends lost 1 base and 8 bases respectively, with 11 bases between them. Germline V CDR1 and CDR2: SGHVS, FNYEAQ. The CDR3 consists of 14 residues. The CDR3 is CASSLGTYPEKLFF. The CDR3, as DNA: TGTGCCAGCAGCTTAGGGACCTACCCCGAAAAACTGTTTTTT.